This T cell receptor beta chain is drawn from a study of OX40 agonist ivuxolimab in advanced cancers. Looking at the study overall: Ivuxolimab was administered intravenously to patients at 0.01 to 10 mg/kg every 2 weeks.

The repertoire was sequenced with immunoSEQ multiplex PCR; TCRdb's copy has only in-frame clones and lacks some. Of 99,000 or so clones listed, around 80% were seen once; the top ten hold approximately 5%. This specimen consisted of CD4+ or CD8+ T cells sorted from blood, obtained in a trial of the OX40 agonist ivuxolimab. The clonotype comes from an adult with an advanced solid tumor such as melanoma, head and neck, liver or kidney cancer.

DNA of the CDR3: TGTGCCAGCAGTCCGACAGTCCCCGAAGCTTTCTTT. It encodes CASSPTVPEAFF. This chain links TRBV6-6 with TRBJ1-1, with D tentatively TRBD1 (5 bases). The CDR3 totals 12 residues. Germline-derived CDR1 and CDR2 are MNHNY and SVGAGI (reference sequence). Trimming stripped 5 bases from V and 8 bases from J, with 12 bases between.